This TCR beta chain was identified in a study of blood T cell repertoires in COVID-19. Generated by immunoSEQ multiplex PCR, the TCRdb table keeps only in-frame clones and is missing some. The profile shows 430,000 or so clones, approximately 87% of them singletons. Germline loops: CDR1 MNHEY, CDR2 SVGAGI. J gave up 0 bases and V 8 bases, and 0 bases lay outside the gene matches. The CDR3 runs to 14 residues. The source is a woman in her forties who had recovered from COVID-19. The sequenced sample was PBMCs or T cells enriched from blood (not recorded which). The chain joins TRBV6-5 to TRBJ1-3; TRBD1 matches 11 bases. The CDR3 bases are TGTGCCAGCGGGACAGGGGGCTCTGGAAACACCATATATTTT. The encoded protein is CASGTGGSGNTIYF.